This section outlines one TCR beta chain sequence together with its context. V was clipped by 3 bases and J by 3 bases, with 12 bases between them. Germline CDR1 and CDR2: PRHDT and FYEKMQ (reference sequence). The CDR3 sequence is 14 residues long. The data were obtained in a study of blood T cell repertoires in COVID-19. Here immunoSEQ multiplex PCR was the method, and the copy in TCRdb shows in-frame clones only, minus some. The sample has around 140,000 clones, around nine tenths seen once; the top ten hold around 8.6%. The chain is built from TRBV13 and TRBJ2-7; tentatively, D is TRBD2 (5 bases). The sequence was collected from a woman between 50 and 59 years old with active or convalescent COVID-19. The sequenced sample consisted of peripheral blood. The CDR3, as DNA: TGTGCCAGCAGCTTCGATACAGCGGACTACGAGCAGTACTTC. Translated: CASSFDTADYEQYF.